This entry lists 9 T cell receptor beta chains sequenced from one sample in a study of shared clonotypes between healthy human individuals. Clones were read by immunoSEQ multiplex PCR, and TCRdb kept only the in-frame ones, dropping some. The data contain 150,000 to 200,000 clones, around 93% of them singletons. The specimen was naive CD4+ T cells sorted from blood. Subset denoted: CD45RA+ positively selected. All receptors come from a woman aged 25-40 years in good health.

The chain is built from TRBV21-1 and TRBJ2-7; TRBD2, the D gene given by the table, was not confirmed from the DNA. TRBV21-1 is noted as a pseudogene. The CDR3 is 14 amino acids. The CDR3 loop reads CATLLAGGRDEQYF. The CDR3 region has the DNA TGTGCCACCCTACTAGCGGGAGGGCGGGACGAGCAGTACTTC.

V usage is TRBV27 and J usage is TRBJ1-2, with 10 bases fitting TRBD1. The trim removed 0 bases at V and 4 bases at J, leaving 5 bases unmatched. CDR1 and CDR2 (germline): MNHEY, SMNVEV (reference sequence). The CDR3 totals 16 residues. CDR3 nucleotide sequence: TGTGCCAGCAGTTTATCGGCGTGGGACAGGGGCTATGGCTACACCTTC. Its translation: CASSLSAWDRGYGYTF.

The rearrangement links TRBV23-1 to TRBJ1-2, with a tentative D call TRBD1 (5 bases). TRBV23-1 is an open reading frame, and its role is uncertain. The CDR3 has 13 residues. With 1 base removed from V and 6 bases from J, the gap between germline ends came to 9 bases. CDR3 nucleotides: TGCGCCAGCAGTCAATATCCAGGGAATGGCTACACCTTC. Translating gives CASSQYPGNGYTF.

The chain is built from TRBV11-3 and TRBJ2-3; D may correspond to TRBD1 or TRBD2 (6 bases each). The ends were cut back, 5 bases at V and 0 bases at J, with 15 bases in the middle. The CDR3 runs 16 residues. Germline V gene sequence: CDR1 SGHNT, CDR2 YENEEA. The CDR3 DNA reads as TGTGCCAGCAGCCCGGGGGCGCGGACTAGCACAGATACGCAGTATTTT. Protein product: CASSPGARTSTDTQYF.

This chain links TRBV6-1 with TRBJ1-2, with a weak D call TRBD1 (5 bases). V was shortened by 5 bases and J by 0 bases, with 10 bases between the two germline ends. The V gene's germline CDR1 is MNHNS and CDR2 SASEGT. This CDR3 is built from 14 residues. CDR3 loop: CASSRDGANYGYTF. The DNA of the CDR3 is TGTGCCAGCAGTCGGGACGGAGCTAACTATGGCTACACCTTC.

The chain has TRBV28 and TRBJ2-7; D is unresolved. The V and J ends lost 1 base and 0 bases respectively, with 10 bases between them. CDR1 is MDHEN and CDR2 is SYDVKM in the germline V gene. The CDR3 is 15 residues long. The CDR3 sequence: CASSLLSHNSYEQYF. As DNA, the CDR3 is TGTGCCAGCAGTTTATTATCACACAACTCCTACGAGCAGTACTTC.

The chain has TRBV5-4 and TRBJ2-3; the match to TRBD2 covers 9 bases. Unmatched junction bases numbered 4, after V lost 4 bases and J lost 1 base. Germline V gene sequence: CDR1 SGHNT, CDR2 YYREEE (reference sequence). This CDR3 spans 15 amino acids. The CDR3 reads CASSRRLAGTDTQYF. The CDR3 DNA reads TGTGCCAGCAGCCGTAGACTAGCGGGCACAGATACGCAGTATTTT.

Comments on this clone: An end of the junction does not agree with germline; a read error may underlie this. V usage is TRBV19 and J usage is TRBJ1-2; weak D call: TRBD1 (6 bases). Germline values: CDR1 LNHDA, CDR2 SQIVND (reference sequence). This CDR3 region has 14 residues. CDR3 in DNA: TGTGCCAGTAGTCCCATGGCAGGGGAGTATGACTACACCTTC. This encodes CASSPMAGEYDYTF.

The chain couples TRBV6-5 to TRBJ2-5; perhaps TRBD2 as D (6 bases). The CDR3 has 13 amino acids. Trimming cost V 6 bases and J 0 bases, with 8 bases left between them. Germline lookup yields CDR1 MNHEY and CDR2 SVGAGI. This chain's CDR3 is CASSGTYQETQYF. In nucleotides, the CDR3 is TGTGCCAGCAGCGGGACTTACCAAGAGACCCAGTACTTC.